The 28 T cell receptor beta chains below all came from one sample that was sequenced in a study of blood T cell repertoires in COVID-19. TCRdb's table, derived via immunoSEQ multiplex PCR, lists solely in-frame clones and lacks some. The sample comprises around 290,000 clones, around 90% of which are singletons, and around 0.92% rests with the top ten. The sample comprised PBMCs or T cells enriched from blood (not recorded which). These receptors all stem from a woman in her twenties or thirties who had recovered from COVID-19.

This clone has only a few counts. The chain is built from TRBV7-2 and TRBJ2-7; 13 positions match TRBD2. This CDR3 contains 16 residues. The germline CDR1 and CDR2 sequences are SGHTA and FQGNSA. The V segment lost 8 bases and the J segment 1 base; nucleotides outside the gene matches: 8. This CDR3 is CASWGTSGDQSYEQYF. In DNA form, the CDR3 reads TGTGCCAGCTGGGGGACTAGCGGGGACCAATCCTACGAGCAGTACTTC.

The genes are TRBV7-9 and TRBJ1-1; D gene ambiguous. CDR3 length: 12 amino acids. V lost 3 bases and J 7 bases, leaving 9 bases between the germline ends. Germline V gives CDR1 SEHNR, CDR2 FQNEAQ (reference sequence). The CDR3 here is CASSFYEIEAFF. The CDR3 DNA follows: TGTGCCAGCAGCTTTTATGAGATTGAAGCTTTCTTT.

The gene calls are TRBV5-1 and TRBJ2-5; no reliable D call. From germline, CDR1 is SGHRS and CDR2 YFSETQ. The CDR3 loop spans 13 amino acids. The ends were cut back, 0 bases at V and 2 bases at J, with 5 bases in the middle. The CDR3 DNA is TGCGCCAGCAGCTTGGACATGCAAGAGACCCAGTACTTC. This encodes CASSLDMQETQYF.

The chain employs TRBV28 and TRBJ2-3, with 8 bases fitting TRBD1. Looked up from germline, CDR1 is MDHEN and CDR2 is SYDVKM. V trimming: 8 bases; J trimming: 3 bases; junction bases outside the gene matches: 4. The CDR3 consists of 13 residues. The CDR3 DNA is TGTGCCAGCCGGACAGGGTTGACAGATACGCAGTATTTT. It is translated as CASRTGLTDTQYF. Full variable domain (outside the CDR3, taken from reference TRBV28 and TRBJ2-3): DVKVTQSSRYLVKRTGEKVFLECVQDMDHENMFWYRQDPGLGLRLIYFSYDVKMKEKGDIPEGYSVSREKKERFSLILESASTNQTSMYLCASRTGLTDTQYFGPGTRLTVL.

The rearrangement joins TRBV2 to TRBJ1-2; D gene uncertain. Trimming cost V 3 bases and J 2 bases, with 10 bases left between them. Germline V lookup: CDR1 SNHLY, CDR2 FYNNEI. This CDR3 has 14 residues. The CDR3 loop reads CASSDEGWNYGYTF. DNA of the CDR3: TGTGCCAGCAGTGACGAGGGTTGGAACTATGGCTACACCTTC.

This chain uses TRBV29-1 with TRBJ2-1; a possible D gene is TRBD2 (7 bases). The CDR3 totals 16 residues. In germline, CDR1 is SQVTM, CDR2 ANQGSEA. V shed 6 bases and J shed 7 bases, with 25 bases lying between them. CDR3 region: CSVKGDYQIGGNEQFF. The CDR3 region has the DNA TGCAGCGTCAAGGGGGACTACCAAATAGGGGGGAATGAGCAGTTCTTC.

The chain combines TRBV27 with TRBJ1-5; 10 nucleotides align to TRBD1. CDR1 is MNHEY, CDR2 SMNVEV, per germline (reference sequence). CDR3 length equals 17 residues. Trimming removed 6 bases from V and 3 bases from J; junction bases left unmatched: 11. DNA for the CDR3: TGTGCCAGCAGCTCAGGGACAGGGGTTGTTTTCAATCAGCCCCAGCATTTT. This gives the protein CASSSGTGVVFNQPQHF.

The rearrangement uses TRBV2 and TRBJ1-2, with D perhaps matching TRBD1 (5 bases). The CDR3 runs to 14 residues. The germline gives CDR1 SNHLY, CDR2 FYNNEI. The V gene lost 7 bases and the J gene lost 2 bases, with 14 bases spanning the gap. In nucleotides, the CDR3 is TGTGCCAGCATTGGGACTCCCACCAACTATGGCTACACCTTC. Protein: CASIGTPTNYGYTF.

In DNA, the CDR3 is TGTGCCAGCAGTTTCAGACCCACCCCGGGGACTAGCCTCTACAATGAGCAGTTCTTC. This gives the protein CASSFRPTPGTSLYNEQFF. The V call is TRBV27, the J call TRBJ2-1, with 9 bases lining up with TRBD2. The J segment lost 3 bases and the V segment lost 3 bases, leaving 15 bases of the junction unmatched. Germline CDR1 is MNHEY and CDR2 is SMNVEV (reference sequence). This CDR3 is 19 amino acids long.

The gene calls are TRBV29-1 and TRBJ2-1; 7 bases are a match to TRBD1. CDR1 is SQVTM, CDR2 ANQGSEA, per germline. V trimming: 7 bases; J trimming: 3 bases; junction bases outside the gene matches: 6. The CDR3 has 13 amino acids. The CDR3 nucleotides are TGCAGCGCCGGGACAGTAAGCTACAATGAGCAGTTCTTC. Amino acid sequence: CSAGTVSYNEQFF.

The chain employs TRBV5-1 and TRBJ2-6; D may be TRBD2 (7 bases). V was pared by 4 bases and J by 4 bases, with 21 bases between. CDR1 is SGHRS, CDR2 YFSETQ, per germline. The CDR3 sequence is 18 residues long. Here the CDR3 DNA reads TGCGCCAGCAGCCCGGACCCTGGGGGGGCGGGAGGGGCCAACGTCCTGACTTTC. Translated, it gives CASSPDPGGAGGANVLTF. Full variable domain (outside the CDR3, taken from reference TRBV5-1 and TRBJ2-6): KAGVTQTPRYLIKTRGQQVTLSCSPISGHRSVSWYQQTPGQGLQFLFEYFSETQRNKGNFPGRFSGRQFSNSRSEMNVSTLELGDSALYLCASSPDPGGAGGANVLTFGAGSRLTVL.

The chain is built from TRBV27 and TRBJ2-3, with a tentative D call TRBD1 (6 bases). This CDR3 has 13 amino acids. V was clipped by 4 bases and J by 8 bases, with 13 bases between them. Germline V CDR1 and CDR2: MNHEY, SMNVEV (reference sequence). Written as DNA, the CDR3 is TGTGCCAGCAGTTGGCAGGGGCCGGGTACGCAGTATTTT. It yields the protein CASSWQGPGTQYF.

This clone came up once. The chain uses TRBV6-5 and TRBJ2-2; TRBD2 is a possible D gene (6 bases). This CDR3 comprises 15 residues. Germline CDR1 and CDR2: MNHEY and SVGAGI. The germline V and J ends were trimmed by 6 bases and 0 bases, with 11 bases remaining between them. CDR3 coding DNA: TGTGCCAGCAGGAGGACTACCTCGAACACCGGGGAGCTGTTTTTT. Translating gives CASRRTTSNTGELFF.

This clone was counted a single time. This chain links TRBV5-1 with TRBJ2-7; TRBD1 is a possible D gene (5 bases). The CDR3 runs to 14 residues. The V gene lost 3 bases and the J gene lost 3 bases, with 13 bases spanning the gap. CDR1 and CDR2 (germline): SGHRS, YFSETQ. CDR3 amino acids: CASSSDQGYYEQYF. The CDR3 DNA reads TGCGCCAGCAGCTCGGACCAGGGTTACTACGAGCAGTACTTC. The variable domain in full, completed from reference TRBV5-1 and TRBJ2-7, reads KAGVTQTPRYLIKTRGQQVTLSCSPISGHRSVSWYQQTPGQGLQFLFEYFSETQRNKGNFPGRFSGRQFSNSRSEMNVSTLELGDSALYLCASSSDQGYYEQYFGPGTRLTVT.

The chain combines TRBV28 with TRBJ2-7, with unresolved D. This CDR3 has 12 residues. CDR1 is MDHEN, CDR2 SYDVKM, per germline. Trimming shortened V by 6 bases and J by 3 bases, and 9 bases separated the two germline ends. CDR3 sequence: CASSTPLYEQYF. CDR3 DNA sequence: TGTGCCAGCAGCACGCCACTCTACGAGCAGTACTTC.

The CDR3 is CASSSGDRGPYEQYF. In DNA form, the CDR3 reads TGTGCCAGCAGCTCGGGGGACAGGGGGCCCTACGAGCAGTACTTC. The chain has TRBV7-9 and TRBJ2-7; 12 bases match TRBD1. V shed 4 bases, J shed 2 bases, and the junction held 3 bases outside the gene matches. CDR1 and CDR2 (germline): SEHNR, FQNEAQ (reference sequence). The CDR3 runs 15 residues.

The chain joins TRBV19 to TRBJ2-3; 9 bases line up with TRBD1. There are 15 residues in the CDR3. CDR1 and CDR2 from the germline V gene are LNHDA and SQIVND (reference sequence). Trimming removed 5 bases from V and 3 bases from J; junction bases left unmatched: 6. This CDR3 is CASSRLTGGTDTQYF. CDR3 coding DNA: TGTGCCAGTAGTCGGCTGACAGGGGGTACAGATACGCAGTATTTT.

CDR3 sequence (DNA): TGTGCCAGCAGCTTAGAAGGACTGGGCAGCGGTCAGCCCCAGCATTTT. It translates to CASSLEGLGSGQPQHF. The chain carries TRBV7-9 and TRBJ1-5, with D unresolved. The CDR3 runs 16 residues. Trimming left V 1 base short and J 6 bases short, with 16 bases between. Germline values: CDR1 SEHNR, CDR2 FQNEAQ (reference sequence).

The CDR3 region is CASSSHRTGNNEKLFF. The CDR3 DNA is TGTGCCAGCAGTTCTCACCGGACGGGAAATAATGAAAAACTGTTTTTT. The J gene is TRBJ1-4, the V gene TRBV27; D remains unclear. Trimming removed 4 bases from V and 4 bases from J, with 16 bases in between. CDR3 size: 16 residues. The germline gives CDR1 MNHEY, CDR2 SMNVEV (reference sequence).

The chain is built from TRBV6-5 and TRBJ2-1; 11 positions agree with TRBD2. Per germline, CDR1 MNHEY and CDR2 SVGAGI. Germline trimming cut 0 bases from V and 8 bases from J; bases unmatched to any gene: 6. This CDR3 comprises 16 residues. CDR3 loop: CASSYSLGSGRDEQFF. CDR3 bases: TGTGCCAGCAGTTACTCGTTGGGTAGCGGGAGGGATGAGCAGTTCTTC.

The chain joins TRBV7-8 to TRBJ2-1, with 8 nucleotides matching TRBD2. This CDR3 is 15 amino acids long. The junction had 4 bases not matched to a gene; V was cut back by 2 bases and J by 4 bases. Germline V CDR1 and CDR2: SGHVS, FQNEAQ. As DNA, the CDR3 is TGTGCCAGCAGCTTACAGCGGGGGACTTACAATGAGCAGTTCTTC. Translated, it gives CASSLQRGTYNEQFF.

The V call is TRBV28, the J call TRBJ1-1; the match to TRBD1 covers 9 bases. The CDR3 is made up of 16 amino acids. Germline V gives CDR1 MDHEN, CDR2 SYDVKM. J gave up 1 base and V 6 bases, and 9 bases lay outside the gene matches. CDR3 loop: CASRETGGVGNTEAFF. The DNA for the CDR3 is TGTGCCAGCAGGGAAACAGGGGGCGTTGGGAACACTGAAGCTTTCTTT.

The rearrangement joins TRBV18 to TRBJ2-3, with 8 bases fitting TRBD2. This CDR3 spans 17 amino acids. Germline V gene data show CDR1 as KGHSH and CDR2 as LQKENI. V lost 2 bases to trimming and J lost 3 bases; unmatched junction nucleotides: 10. The CDR3 nucleotides are TGTGCCAGCTCACCATCTCCCCCGGGCGGGGGGACAGATACGCAGTATTTT. Its translation: CASSPSPPGGGTDTQYF. Filled out from reference TRBV18 and TRBJ2-3, the complete variable domain reads NAGVMQNPRHLVRRRGQEARLRCSPMKGHSHVYWYRQLPEEGLKFMVYLQKENIIDESGMPKERFSAEFPKEGPSILRIQQVVRGDSAAYFCASSPSPPGGGTDTQYFGPGTRLTVL.

This clone was counted a few times. The rearrangement links TRBV27 to TRBJ2-2; D possibly corresponds to TRBD2 (6 bases). CDR1 and CDR2 (germline): MNHEY, SMNVEV (reference sequence). Between the trimmed V and J ends, which lost 5 bases and 1 base, there was a span of 20 bases. There are 18 residues in the CDR3. The CDR3 region has the DNA TGTGCCAGCAGTCCTCCCACGTTAGTGGGGGGGAACACCGGGGAGCTGTTTTTT. Translated: CASSPPTLVGGNTGELFF.

This chain uses TRBV14 with TRBJ1-2, with D unresolved. The CDR3 is made up of 15 amino acids. Looked up from germline, CDR1 is SGHDN and CDR2 is FVKESK. Trimming left V 0 bases short and J 6 bases short, with 14 bases between. The CDR3, as DNA: TGTGCCAGCAGCCAAGATCCAAGAACTGACAATGGCTACACCTTC. It yields the protein CASSQDPRTDNGYTF.

Ten or more counts support this clone. The chain couples TRBV19 to TRBJ2-7; TRBD2 matches 9 bases. The germline V gene has CDR1 LNHDA and CDR2 SQIVND (reference sequence). The CDR3 sequence is 15 residues long. The V segment lost 6 bases and the J segment 3 bases; nucleotides outside the gene matches: 9. This CDR3 is CASSPGTSRNYEQYF. CDR3 bases: TGTGCCAGTAGCCCCGGGACTAGCCGTAACTACGAGCAGTACTTC.

J is TRBJ2-4 and V is TRBV30, with D tentatively TRBD2 (6 bases). Germline V gene data show CDR1 as GTSNPN and CDR2 as SVGIG (reference sequence). V was pared by 2 bases and J by 0 bases, with 8 bases between. This CDR3 comprises 14 residues. The CDR3 protein is CAWSMGLAKNIQYF. CDR3 in DNA: TGTGCCTGGAGTATGGGACTAGCCAAAAACATTCAGTACTTC.

A remark on this clone: Other DNA variants within this sample encode the same CDR3. CDR3 sequence (DNA): TGTGCCAGCAGTTTAGCGGGACCTAACTATGGCTACACCTTC. Residues: CASSLAGPNYGYTF. The chain is built from TRBV27 and TRBJ1-2, with a tentative D call TRBD1 (5 bases). CDR3 length: 14 amino acids. Trimming took off 2 bases at V and 0 bases at J, with 7 bases between the two ends. CDR1 MNHEY and CDR2 SMNVEV come from the germline V gene (reference sequence).